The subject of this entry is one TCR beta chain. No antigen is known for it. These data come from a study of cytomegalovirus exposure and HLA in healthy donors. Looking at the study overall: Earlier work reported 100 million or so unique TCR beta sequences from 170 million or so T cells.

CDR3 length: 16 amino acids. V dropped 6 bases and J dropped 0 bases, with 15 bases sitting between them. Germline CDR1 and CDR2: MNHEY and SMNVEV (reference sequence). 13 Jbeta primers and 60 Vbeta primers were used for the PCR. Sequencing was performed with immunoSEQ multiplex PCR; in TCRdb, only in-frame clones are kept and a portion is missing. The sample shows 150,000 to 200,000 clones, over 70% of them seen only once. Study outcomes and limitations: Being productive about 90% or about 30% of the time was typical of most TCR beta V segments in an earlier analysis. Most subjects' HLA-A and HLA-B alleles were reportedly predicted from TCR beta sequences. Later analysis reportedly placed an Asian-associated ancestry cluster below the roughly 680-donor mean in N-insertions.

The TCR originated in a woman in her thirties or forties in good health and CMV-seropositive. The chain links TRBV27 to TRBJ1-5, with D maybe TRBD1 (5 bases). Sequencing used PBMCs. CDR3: CASRYQGLGSNQPQHF. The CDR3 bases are TGTGCCAGCAGATATCAGGGATTAGGTAGCAATCAGCCCCAGCATTTT.